This T cell receptor beta chain was observed in a study of CD8+ T cells in alopecia areata. As to treatment: oral pan-JAK inhibitor, 5-10 mg twice daily. Punch biopsies of lesional scalp, plus peripheral blood, were taken from alopecia areata patients. Study-level findings and limits: Tofacitinib yielded significantly lower scalp clonality and fewer expanded CD8+ clones among the top 100. Clonality in lesional scalp, especially alopecia totalis/universalis, exceeded that of normal scalp. Many expanded lesional clones stayed in scalp and blood while on tofacitinib.

This clone was recorded a few times. Its antigen is currently unknown. Isolated RNA was reverse transcribed into cDNA used as the sequencing template. Libraries were prepared by immunoSEQ multiplex PCR; TCRdb keeps only in-frame clonotypes and omits some of them. This sample has 150,000 to 200,000 clones, with around 60% found just once. The CDR3 contains 13 residues. J gave up 3 bases and V 7 bases, and 4 bases lay outside the gene matches. Per germline, CDR1 SQVTM and CDR2 ANQGSEA. The origin of this receptor is a human donor with alopecia areata. The gene calls are TRBV29-1 and TRBJ1-4; TRBD1 matches 8 bases. The sequencing used CD4+ T cells sorted from blood, collected around week 50, from a patient treated with tofacitinib. Here the CDR3 reads CSAKQGANEKLFF. The CDR3 coding sequence is TGCAGCGCGAAACAGGGGGCTAATGAAAAACTGTTTTTT. Looking up the rest from reference TRBV29-1 and TRBJ1-4 gives the full variable domain: SAVISQKPSRDICQRGTSLTIQCQVDSQVTMMFWYRQQPGQSLTLIATANQGSEATYESGFVIDKFPISRPNLTFSTLTVSNMSPEDSSIYLCSAKQGANEKLFFGSGTQLSVL.